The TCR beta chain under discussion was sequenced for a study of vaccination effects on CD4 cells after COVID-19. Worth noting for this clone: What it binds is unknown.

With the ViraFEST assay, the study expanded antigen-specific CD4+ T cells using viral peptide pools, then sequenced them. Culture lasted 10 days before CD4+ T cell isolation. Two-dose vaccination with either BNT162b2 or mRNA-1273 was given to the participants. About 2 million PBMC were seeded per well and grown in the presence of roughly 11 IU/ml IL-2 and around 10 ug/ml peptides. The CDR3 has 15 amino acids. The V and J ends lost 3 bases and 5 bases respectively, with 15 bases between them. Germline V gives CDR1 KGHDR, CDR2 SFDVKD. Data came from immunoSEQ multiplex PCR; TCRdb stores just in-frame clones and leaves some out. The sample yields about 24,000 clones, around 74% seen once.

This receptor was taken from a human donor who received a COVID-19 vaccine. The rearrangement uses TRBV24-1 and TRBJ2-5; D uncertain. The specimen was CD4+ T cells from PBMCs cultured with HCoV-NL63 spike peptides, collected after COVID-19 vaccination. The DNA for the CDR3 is TGTGCCACCAGTGATCCAGGACGGCTGGGGGAGACCCAGTACTTC. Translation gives CATSDPGRLGETQYF.